The entry that follows covers one T cell receptor (beta chain) sequence. The sample belongs to a study of blood T cell repertoires in COVID-19. Only in-frame clones appear in the TCRdb table, and some are missing; sequencing was by immunoSEQ multiplex PCR. The sample carries 190,000 or so clones, 85% recorded once. Germline V CDR1 and CDR2: MNHEY, SVGEGT. The V end was cut by 0 bases, the J end by 9 bases, with 15 bases between. This CDR3 contains 15 residues. The age range of participants was about 18 to 90 years, with residence in about two dozen US areas. The sequenced sample consisted of PBMCs or T cells enriched from blood (not recorded which). The sequence came from a man aged 35-49 years who had recovered from COVID-19. This sequence joins TRBV6-2 or TRBV6-3 and TRBJ1-5; D is uncertain. The CDR3 bases are TGTGCCAGCAGTTACTCGGAGGCCTGGCCTCCGCCCCAGCATTTT. Protein: CASSYSEAWPPPQHF.